These 10 T cell receptor beta chains came from one sample sequenced in a study of human T cells and chemical hapten exposure (dated by TCRdb to the early 2020s). The sample's time point label is to be understood as: pre-sensitization, week 0. The treatment or condition label corresponds to: therapeutic diphenylcyclopropenone sensitization with weekly scalp DPC. The library was generated by RACE. TCRdb names NextSeq 500 as the instrument used. The raw public reads went through TCRdb reprocessing: fastp at Q25, MiXCR clone calling, in-frame beta chains kept. Duplicate CDR3 protein sequences are folded into a single record with the most common DNA and genes. This sample comprises around 120,000 distinct CDR3 sequences, about 13% of them detected only once. Clones ranked in the top ten supply approximately 2.6% of the sample. The sequenced sample was whole blood, obtained in connection with sensitization to the hapten diphenylcyclopropenone (DPC). The receptors here all came from a woman under 30 with alopecia areata. Some clones in this sample may be carry-over from other donors' samples.

This clonotype occurred a few times. This sequence joins TRBV5-1 and TRBJ1-2; 10 bases align to TRBD1. The CDR3 is 14 amino acids. V lost 0 bases to trimming and J lost 10 bases; unmatched junction nucleotides: 6. Germline assignment: CDR1 SGHRS and CDR2 YFSETQ. The CDR3 DNA sequence: TGCGCCAGCAGCTTGGCGGGACAGGGGTCCCCCTACACCTTC. The encoded protein is CASSLAGQGSPYTF.

This sequence joins TRBV7-2 and TRBJ1-2, with D possibly matching TRBD1 (5 bases). The germline V gene has CDR1 SGHTA and CDR2 FQGNSA. The CDR3 consists of 14 residues. V lost 2 bases and J 3 bases, leaving 10 bases between the germline ends. The chain's CDR3 is CASSLRGGYYGYTF. The DNA of the CDR3 is TGTGCCAGCAGCTTAAGGGGCGGATACTATGGCTACACCTTC. The full variable domain, in which reference TRBV7-2 and TRBJ1-2 provide the parts outside the CDR3, is GAGVSQSPSNKVTEKGKDVELRCDPISGHTALYWYRQSLGQGLEFLIYFQGNSAPDKSGLPSDRFSAERTGGSVSTLTIQRTQQEDSAVYLCASSLRGGYYGYTFGSGTRLTVV.

This clonotype appeared a few times. This chain joins TRBV6-6 and TRBJ2-2, with 10 bases that match TRBD1. There are 17 residues in the CDR3. The germline V gene has CDR1 MNHNY and CDR2 SVGAGI (reference sequence). After removal of 6 bases from V and 1 base from J, the junction contained 8 bases not matched to a gene. CDR3 sequence reads: CASSYGTGAMNTGELFF. In DNA form, the CDR3 reads TGTGCCAGCAGCTACGGGACAGGGGCGATGAACACCGGGGAGCTGTTTTTT.

This clonotype has more than one count but fewer than ten. The CDR3 sequence is CASSLRIIGTSGDNEQFF. DNA for the CDR3: TGTGCCAGCAGCTTACGTATAATAGGGACTAGCGGGGACAATGAGCAGTTCTTC. The rearrangement links TRBV11-2 to TRBJ2-1; 13 nucleotides agree with TRBD2. This CDR3 region has 18 residues. Per the germline V gene, CDR1 is SGHAT and CDR2 is FQNNGV. The junction had 9 bases not matched to a gene; V was cut back by 2 bases and J by 5 bases.

This chain links TRBV7-8 with TRBJ2-5, with D possibly matching TRBD1 (6 bases). Trimming shortened V by 5 bases and J by 2 bases, and 15 bases separated the two germline ends. The germline gives CDR1 SGHVS, CDR2 FQNEAQ. This CDR3 has 15 residues. The CDR3 DNA follows: TGTGCCAGCAGCAGAGGGCACAGGGAGCAAGAGACCCAGTACTTC. Protein sequence: CASSRGHREQETQYF. Together with reference TRBV7-8 and TRBJ2-5, the CDR3 gives the full variable domain: GAGVSQSPRYKVAKRGQDVALRCDPISGHVSLFWYQQALGQGPEFLTYFQNEAQLDKSGLPSDRFFAERPEGSVSTLKIQRTQQEDSAVYLCASSRGHREQETQYFGPGTRLLVL.

This clonotype came up a few times. The J gene is TRBJ1-2, the V gene TRBV7-9; TRBD1 is a possible D gene (5 bases). Germline values: CDR1 SEHNR, CDR2 FQNEAQ (reference sequence). V was shortened by 5 bases and J by 3 bases, with 16 bases between the two germline ends. This CDR3 spans 15 amino acids. For the CDR3, the DNA is TGTGCCAGCAGCCCCCTTGGCGGGGCGCACTATGGCTACACCTTC. Its protein product is CASSPLGGAHYGYTF. The full variable domain, in which reference TRBV7-9 and TRBJ1-2 provide the parts outside the CDR3, is DTGVSQNPRHKITKRGQNVTFRCDPISEHNRLYWYRQTLGQGPEFLTYFQNEAQLEKSRLLSDRFSAERPKGSFSTLEIQRTEQGDSAMYLCASSPLGGAHYGYTFGSGTRLTVV.

This clonotype showed up just a few times. The chain links TRBV5-1 to TRBJ2-1; D is tentatively TRBD1 or TRBD2 (5 bases each). The V end lost 3 bases, the J end lost 3 bases, and 13 bases lay between the germline ends. In germline, CDR1 is SGHRS, CDR2 YFSETQ. The CDR3 covers 15 residues. Here the CDR3 DNA reads TGCGCCAGCAGCTCGTCCGGGGCTGGCTACAATGAGCAGTTCTTC. Its protein product is CASSSSGAGYNEQFF.

This clonotype was found many times. The chain joins TRBV7-9 to TRBJ1-1; possible D gene TRBD1, 5 bases. Trimming left V 5 bases short and J 7 bases short, with 14 bases between. Germline V gene data show CDR1 as SEHNR and CDR2 as FQNEAQ (reference sequence). This CDR3 has 13 residues. CDR3 in DNA: TGTGCCAGCAGCCTCACCCGGGACCGTGAAGCTTTCTTT. This translates into CASSLTRDREAFF.

Comment on this clonotype: A much larger clone sits a single nucleotide away, making a read error possible. This chain connects TRBV20-1 to TRBJ1-1; the D gene is possibly TRBD1 (6 bases). CDR1 and CDR2 (germline): DFQATT, SNEGSKA (reference sequence). The CDR3 length is 13 residues. With 1 base removed from V and 1 base from J, the gap between germline ends came to 7 bases. The CDR3 protein is CSARGQENTEAFF. CDR3 bases: TGCAGTGCTAGAGGACAGGAGAACACTGAAGCTTTCTTT.

This chain links TRBV7-8 with TRBJ2-6; D is unresolved. The length of the CDR3 is 18 residues. The V end was cut by 4 bases, the J end by 0 bases, with 16 bases between. Germline loops: CDR1 SGHVS, CDR2 FQNEAQ. CDR3 sequence reads: CASSYSRQEYSGANVLTF. CDR3 bases: TGTGCCAGCAGCTATTCGCGGCAGGAGTACTCTGGGGCCAACGTCCTGACTTTC.